What follows describes a single T cell receptor beta chain. There is no known antigen for this receptor. One base away there is no much larger clone; base qualities are not given. Read against the paper, the sample's treatment or condition label means: around 19 received Ad26.COV2.S at low or high dose, single or two shots; a few received placebo; per-sample allocation not given. Repertoires of vaccine and placebo recipients were sequenced from samples collected on day 63 after the first injection. Cohort 1b enrolled 20 to 30 adults aged 18-55 years at a single site in Boston, USA, between 29 July and 7 August 2020. As a vaccine, Ad26.COV2.S was a replication-incompetent adenovirus type 26 vector that expressed a prefusion-stabilized SARS-CoV-2 spike protein derived from the original Wuhan strain. This record belongs to a study of Ad26.COV2.S vaccination and SARS-CoV-2 variants (dated by TCRdb to 2020 to 2022). The study in broad terms: Donors in the vaccine arm were drawn from COV1001, a phase I-IIa trial of Ad26.COV2.S in healthy adults that was multicentre, randomized, double-blind and placebo-controlled. Ad26.COV2.S was administered intramuscularly at a dose of 5x10^10 or 1x10^11 viral particles, either as one shot or as two shots given 56 days apart. TCRbeta repertoire sequencing served as the tool for gauging how specific and how broad the SARS-CoV-2-reactive T cell receptors were following Ad26.COV2.S vaccination. The TCR-sequenced set comprised roughly 30 samples: around 20 Ad26.COV2.S vaccine recipients, 5 placebo recipients and 8 SARS-CoV-2 convalescent individuals. Trial participants were randomized into five groups of five, in which low-dose or high-dose Ad26.COV2.S was given once or twice, or placebo was given on both occasions. Throughout the experiments and outcome assessment, investigators stayed blinded to trial group allocation. Study-wide conclusions, independent of this receptor: Comparable non-spike TCR breadth was observed between vaccine and placebo recipients, consistent with only spike being contained in the vaccine. Compared with placebo recipients, Ad26.COV2.S recipients showed higher spike-specific TCR breadth (P = 0.0014). After vaccination, substantial breadth of spike-specific CD8+ and CD4+ T cell responses was reported. According to the authors, total T cell responses may have been underestimated by the TCR breadth and depth analyses. The study lacked the statistical power to compare responses across vaccine doses or regimens.

The immunoSEQ Assay was the method used to sequence TCRbeta CDR3 regions. After extraction, genomic DNA underwent amplification by bias-controlled multiplex PCR, followed by high-throughput sequencing. The source study handled its data this way. To quantify the absolute abundance of every unique TCRbeta CDR3 region, sequences were collapsed and filtered. T cell fraction was estimated by normalization of TCRbeta template counts to usable DNA, with usable DNA being measured through amplification of reference genes present in all nucleated cells. Repertoire TCRs were annotated as SARS-CoV-2-specific by exact matching of V gene, CDR3 amino acid sequence and J gene to a known reactive TCR set. MIRA supplied the reference SARS-CoV-2 TCR set, which was filtered for enrichment in COVID-19-positive ImmuneCODE repertoires so that public or cross-reactive TCRs were removed. Drawing on the MIRA antigens, annotated TCRs were analysed further at the level of specific ORF or position within ORF. Breadth was defined as annotated unique rearrangements over total unique productive rearrangements; depth was the summed frequency of those rearrangements. Two-sided Wilcoxon rank-sum tests were applied when comparing TCR breadth between groups. TCRdb holds this immuneACCESS table with in-frame rearrangements only. Some clones are missing; in checked studies, unresolved V genes explain under half, and the rest has no known cause. V and J calls and clone size are as listed in that table; D and trimming were resolved from the DNA. This sample comprises about 350,000 clones, 70% to 90% of them detected only once. The top ten hold roughly 3.5% of the sample.

The input for sequencing was peripheral blood, taken in a trial of Ad26.COV2.S vaccine versus placebo. The sequence was obtained from a person aged 18-65 years who received the Ad26.COV2.S COVID-19 vaccine or a placebo.

CDR3 sequence: CASSELAGTTYNEQFF. At the DNA level, the sequence is TGTGCCAGCAGTGAGCTAGCGGGGACCACCTACAATGAGCAGTTCTTC. The chain employs TRBV6-4 and TRBJ2-1; 9 bases in the junction line up with TRBD2. Relative to germline, V is missing 3 bases and J is missing 2 bases, with 5 bases of the junction outside any gene match. Including cysteine and phenylalanine, the CDR3 has 16 amino acids. Here the CDR3 DNA is all that survives: 48 bases in frame from base 1. CDR1 MRHNA and CDR2 SNTAGT were looked up in the germline V gene.